This T cell receptor (beta chain) was recorded in a study of OX40 agonist ivuxolimab in advanced cancers. Overall study context: Patients were treated with ivuxolimab, an agonistic anti-OX40 (CD134) antibody. Partial responses, seen in three patients, involved one hepatocellular carcinoma and two cutaneous melanomas.

Individuals having autoimmune disease history or systemic immunosuppression were not enrolled. The V gene's germline CDR1 is SGHDN and CDR2 FVKESK. This CDR3 region has 17 residues. V was pared by 8 bases and J by 0 bases, with 21 bases between. The data were produced by immunoSEQ multiplex PCR, yet TCRdb's version contains in-frame clones alone and is incomplete. In the table there are about 45,000 clones, more than 75% of which are singletons. This receptor was identified in an adult with an advanced solid tumor such as melanoma, head and neck, liver or kidney cancer. The sample was CD4+ or CD8+ T cells sorted from blood, taken in a trial of the OX40 agonist ivuxolimab. The J gene is TRBJ2-3, the V gene TRBV14, with D perhaps TRBD2 (6 bases). CDR3 in DNA: TGTGCCAGCCGCCCCGGGGGACTGACGCCTAGCACAGATACGCAGTATTTT. This codes for CASRPGGLTPSTDTQYF.